This TCR beta chain emerged from a study of human T cells and chemical hapten exposure. Study-wide results and caveats: Patch test score rose with PT1 expanded TCR count, significant at thresholds 8, 16 and 32, not 4.

This clonotype was seen a handful of times. Its antigen remains unknown. Time point meaning: patch test 2, 6 weeks after DPC sensitization. Stated treatment: therapeutic diphenylcyclopropenone sensitization with weekly scalp DPC. Non-pregnant alopecia patients aged 18 to 70, suitable for DPC therapy. Unfractionated whole blood was the source from which total RNA was extracted. Library preparation tagged each individual cDNA molecule with a unique molecular identifier. TCRdb re-called the RACE reads with MiXCR, one entry per CDR3 protein. This sample yields about 85,000 distinct CDR3 sequences, of which around a tenth are seen a single time; 1.6% belongs to the top ten. Germline assignment: CDR1 SGHAT and CDR2 FQNNGV. The CDR3 has 16 amino acids. V was clipped by 5 bases and J by 0 bases; unmatched bases: 6.

The input for sequencing was whole blood, taken in connection with sensitization to the hapten diphenylcyclopropenone (DPC). The rearrangement uses TRBV11-2 and TRBJ2-2, with 7 bases aligning to TRBD1. The TCR comes from a man between 18 and 35 years old with alopecia areata. Some clones in this sample may be carry-over from other donors' samples. CDR3 region: CASSRSGGSNTGELFF. CDR3 nucleotide sequence: TGTGCCAGCAGCCGATCAGGGGGATCGAACACCGGGGAGCTGTTTTTT.